Below are 11 T cell receptor beta chains sequenced from a single sample in a study of cytomegalovirus exposure and HLA in healthy donors. The study ran its PCR with 60 Vbeta and 13 Jbeta primers. TCRdb's copy holds only in-frame clones and misses some; the assay was immunoSEQ multiplex PCR. This table holds under 200,000 clones, around 77% found once. The sample taken for sequencing was PBMCs. The source is a man in his fifties or sixties in good health and CMV-seronegative.

The chain recombines TRBV6-5 with TRBJ2-7; D is undetermined. The CDR3 consists of 10 residues. Looked up from germline, CDR1 is MNHEY and CDR2 is SVGAGI. V lost 8 bases to trimming and J lost 7 bases, with 9 bases between them. Here the CDR3 DNA reads TGTGCCAGCTATAATCGTGAGCAGTACTTC. Amino acid sequence: CASYNREQYF.

This chain links TRBV4-1 with TRBJ2-5; 8 nucleotides agree with TRBD2. CDR1 is MGHRA, CDR2 YSYEKL, per germline. The CDR3 consists of 16 residues. The ends lost 7 bases at V and 2 bases at J; junction bases unmatched: 12. The chain's CDR3 is CASTDLGAGVQETQYF. CDR3 bases: TGCGCCAGCACCGACTTAGGAGCGGGGGTACAAGAGACCCAGTACTTC.

J is TRBJ2-2 and V is TRBV2; 7 bases line up with TRBD1. The length of the CDR3 is 16 residues. CDR1 is SNHLY and CDR2 is FYNNEI in the germline V gene. With V trimmed by 4 bases and J by 2 bases, 7 bases remained unmatched. The CDR3 nucleotides are TGTGCCAGCAGTGCCACGGGACAGCTCAACACCGGGGAGCTGTTTTTT. It specifies CASSATGQLNTGELFF.

This chain uses TRBV28 with TRBJ1-4; TRBD1 agrees at 9 bases. Germline CDR1 is MDHEN and CDR2 is SYDVKM. Trimming cost V 8 bases and J 7 bases; bases outside gene matches: 8. The CDR3 spans 14 residues. This chain's CDR3 is CASVSGTGREKLFF. CDR3 DNA: TGTGCCAGCGTCTCCGGGACAGGGCGTGAAAAACTGTTTTTT.

In its sample, this clone was seen a few times. This chain uses TRBV5-6 with TRBJ1-3, with no clear D. V shed 4 bases and J shed 0 bases, with 11 bases lying between them. Germline lookup yields CDR1 SGHDT and CDR2 YYEEEE. The CDR3 consists of 15 residues. The DNA of the CDR3 is TGTGCCAGCAGCCAGGAGGCGGGCTCTGGAAACACCATATATTTT. Translating gives CASSQEAGSGNTIYF.

V and J are TRBV19 and TRBJ2-7; 9 bases are a match to TRBD1. The CDR3 has 15 amino acids. The V and J ends lost 5 bases and 6 bases, in that order; junction bases with no gene match: 11. Germline CDR1 LNHDA, CDR2 SQIVND (reference sequence). CDR3 in amino acids: CASSVPGQGPREQYF. In nucleotides, the CDR3 is TGTGCCAGTAGTGTTCCGGGACAGGGTCCCCGCGAGCAGTACTTC.

This clone was detected a few times. The rearrangement uses TRBV10-3 and TRBJ2-3; 8 bases map to TRBD2. CDR1 and CDR2 (germline): ENHRY, SYGVKD. This CDR3 is 15 amino acids long. After removal of 4 bases from V and 6 bases from J, the junction contained 9 bases not matched to a gene. The CDR3 region is CAISAPTGGQDTQYF. CDR3 sequence (DNA): TGTGCCATCAGTGCTCCGACGGGGGGGCAGGATACGCAGTATTTT.

This clone was observed a handful of times. V gene TRBV6-5 combines with J gene TRBJ1-1; a weak D match, TRBD1 (5 bases). Trimming took off 2 bases at V and 10 bases at J, with 11 bases between the two ends. CDR1 and CDR2 (germline): MNHEY, SVGAGI. The CDR3 has 12 amino acids. The CDR3 is CASSYGNQGAFF. The CDR3 nucleotides read TGTGCCAGCAGTTACGGGAACCAGGGAGCTTTCTTT.

V is TRBV4-3 and J is TRBJ2-5; 9 bases fit TRBD2. This CDR3 region has 18 residues. The V and J ends lost 4 bases and 4 bases, in that order; junction bases with no gene match: 16. CDR1 is LGHNA and CDR2 is YSLEER in the germline V gene. The CDR3 DNA reads TGCGCCAGCAGCCGATGGGGGGCGGGAGGGCCCTCGGCAGAGACCCAGTACTTC. Protein: CASSRWGAGGPSAETQYF.

This clone appeared a single time. CDR3 residues: CASSGGTGDVGYTF. DNA for the CDR3: TGTGCCAGCAGCGGGGGGACAGGGGATGTGGGCTACACCTTC. This chain uses TRBV5-4 with TRBJ1-2, with TRBD1 matching over 10 bases. Germline lookup yields CDR1 SGHNT and CDR2 YYREEE (reference sequence). V shed 4 bases, J shed 8 bases, and the junction held 8 bases outside the gene matches. The CDR3 runs 14 residues.

This chain joins TRBV7-3 and TRBJ2-3; D gene uncertain. The ends were cut back, 5 bases at V and 4 bases at J, with 13 bases in the middle. The CDR3 covers 14 residues. Looked up from germline, CDR1 is SGHTA and CDR2 is FQGTGA. The CDR3 here is CASSPGSGPDTQYF. The DNA for the CDR3 is TGTGCCAGCAGCCCCGGTAGTGGGCCAGATACGCAGTATTTT.